This TCR beta chain was profiled in a study of T cell responses to AZD1222 COVID-19 vaccine (dated by TCRdb to about 2021). Context from the whole study: A total of about 240 trial participants underwent TCR sequencing, of whom 200 to 220 received two doses of AZD1222 and around 26 received two doses of the MenACWY control vaccine. Trial participants were enrolled by age into subgroups of 18-55, 56-69 and 70-plus years, and around 150, 29 and 61 TCR-sequenced participants, respectively, were included in these subgroups.

What the work shows at the level of the full study, not this receptor alone: The vaccine-associated CD4 TCRs covered the entire spike protein, and the dominant responses fell in regions 160-218 and 743-854. In the small 56-69-year group, the increase in depth fell short of significance, most likely because of low power. Reportedly, close to half of the unique spike-specific TCRs recognized epitopes lying outside the regions that are mutated in the B.1.351 and B.1.1.7 variants. Most participants were white British and females outnumbered males, and the authors suggested that clonal diversity may have been underestimated. After two AZD1222 doses, both the breadth and the depth of spike-specific TCRs were significantly higher than at day 0 and than in MenACWY recipients. Because no samples from the day 14 peak response were available, repertoires could be characterized only after the peak T cell response. Conclusions about previously exposed vaccinees are limited, since just 6 or 7 AZD1222 recipients were seropositive for SARS-CoV-2 at baseline.

Taken with the paper, the label for time point translates to: about 28 days (+/-7) after the second vaccine dose. AZD1222 recipients with second doses at about 4 weeks or about 12 weeks were pooled, because spike-specific TCR depth and breadth did not differ between schedules. Vaccinee samples came from UK trials COV001 and COV002, including a single-blind randomized controlled phase 2/3 trial of AZD1222 (ChAdOx1 nCoV-19) in healthy adults. For TCRbeta chain sequencing, PBMC samples were collected from trial participants at day 0 and at day 28 after the second dose. In the case of this clone: Its antigen is still unknown. No base quality values were provided; no much bigger clone lies one nucleotide off.

Germline trimming amounts to 0 bases on V and 4 bases on J, with 4 as the count of junction bases outside the gene matches. CDR1 and CDR2, per the germline V gene, are MGHRA and YSYEKL. Taken from cysteine to phenylalanine, the CDR3 has 15 residues. CDR3 DNA is the only sequence kept; it has 45 bases, read in frame from the first base. The CDR3 regions of human TCRbeta chains were subjected to immunosequencing. The published analysis was carried out like this. TCRs in the repertoires were matched against a reference library of SARS-CoV-2-specific TCRs that had been generated with the MIRA antigen-specificity platform. Breadth meant the fraction of unique TCRs that were SARS-CoV-2-associated, whereas depth meant the fraction of total T cells that were SARS-CoV-2-associated. Using the MIRA data, every spike-specific TCR was mapped to the spike region that the TCR reacted to and assigned to either a CD4 or a CD8 class. Log10-transformed breadth and depth values were compared by one-way ANOVA with Sidak's multiple comparisons tests. Not all clones reach the TCRdb copy of this immuneACCESS table, which keeps in-frame sequences only. Checked studies attribute under half of the gap to unresolved V genes and leave the rest unexplained. V and J calls and clone size are those listed in that table; D and trimming were worked out from the DNA. The sample contains 70,000 to 95,000 clones, 75% to 90% of them found a single time. The ten largest make up around 1.4% of the sample.

The receptor comes from an adult who received the AZD1222 COVID-19 vaccine. In this chain, TRBV4-1 is recombined with TRBJ2-5; the central 8 bases match TRBD2. Sample: peripheral blood, taken 28 days after the second AZD1222 dose. The DNA is TGCGCCAGCAGCCAAGATCGGGGGGGCCGAGAGACCCAGTACTTC. The encoded protein is CASSQDRGGRETQYF.